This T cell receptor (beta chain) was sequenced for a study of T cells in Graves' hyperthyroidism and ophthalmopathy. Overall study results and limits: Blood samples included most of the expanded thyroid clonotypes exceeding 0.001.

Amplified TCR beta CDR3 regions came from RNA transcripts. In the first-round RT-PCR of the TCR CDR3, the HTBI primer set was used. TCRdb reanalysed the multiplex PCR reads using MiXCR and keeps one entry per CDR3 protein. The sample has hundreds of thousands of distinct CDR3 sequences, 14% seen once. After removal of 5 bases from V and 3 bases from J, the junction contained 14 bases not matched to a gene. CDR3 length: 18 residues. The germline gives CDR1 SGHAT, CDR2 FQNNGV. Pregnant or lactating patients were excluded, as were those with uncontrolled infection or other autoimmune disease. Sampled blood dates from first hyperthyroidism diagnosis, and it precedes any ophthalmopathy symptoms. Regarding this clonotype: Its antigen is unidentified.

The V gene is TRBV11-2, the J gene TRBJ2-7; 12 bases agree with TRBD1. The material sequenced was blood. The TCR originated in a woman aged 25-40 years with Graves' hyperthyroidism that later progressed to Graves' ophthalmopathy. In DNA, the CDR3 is TGTGCCAGCAGCCCAATTAAGAGGGACAGGGGGCGAAGCTACGAGCAGTACTTC. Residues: CASSPIKRDRGRSYEQYF. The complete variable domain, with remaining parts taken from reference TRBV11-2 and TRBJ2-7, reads EAGVAQSPRYKIIEKRQSVAFWCNPISGHATLYWYQQILGQGPKLLIQFQNNGVVDDSQLPKDRFSAERLKGVDSTLKIQPAKLEDSAVYLCASSPIKRDRGRSYEQYFGPGTRLTVT.